This T cell receptor beta chain was sequenced in a study of CD8+ T cells in alopecia areata. The table lists this clone with a few counts. The CDR3 has 11 residues. The germline V gene has CDR1 SQVTM and CDR2 ANQGSEA. Treatment noted: oral pan-JAK inhibitor, 5-10 mg twice daily. Sequencing templates came from extracted RNA that was reverse transcribed into cDNA. Libraries were prepared by immunoSEQ multiplex PCR; TCRdb keeps only in-frame clonotypes and omits some of them. The sample has 180,000 or so clones; nearly 60% are singletons. The J gene is TRBJ1-1, the V gene TRBV29-1, with D tentatively TRBD1 (6 bases). This TCR was sampled from a human donor with alopecia areata. The source material was CD4+ T cells sorted from blood, sampled at week 24, from a patient treated with tofacitinib. The CDR3 here is CSPGAGTEAFF. In nucleotides, the CDR3 is TGCTCTCCGGGGGCGGGCACTGAAGCTTTCTTT. The full variable domain, completed using reference TRBV29-1 and TRBJ1-1, is SAVISQKPSRDICQRGTSLTIQCQVDSQVTMMFWYRQQPGQSLTLIATANQGSEATYESGFVIDKFPISRPNLTFSTLTVSNMSPEDSSIYLCSPGAGTEAFFGQGTRLTVV.